These 8 T cell receptor beta chains came from one sample sequenced in a study of cytomegalovirus exposure and HLA in healthy donors. It was with 60 Vbeta and 13 Jbeta primers that the PCR ran. The assay was immunoSEQ multiplex PCR, and TCRdb's table has in-frame clones only and misses some. Of around 190,000 clones in the sample, roughly 9.5% were seen once. The specimen was PBMCs. These receptors were obtained from a woman aged 25 to 39 in good health and CMV-seropositive.

The chain combines TRBV15 with TRBJ2-7; 14 nucleotides match TRBD2. CDR1 is LNHNV, CDR2 YYDKDF, per germline (reference sequence). The V gene end was trimmed by 4 bases and the J gene end by 9 bases; junction bases not matched to a gene: 23. The CDR3 consists of 20 residues. The CDR3 sequence: CATSTSTGTSGRQMGTGQYF. The DNA of the CDR3 is TGTGCCACCAGCACTAGTACGGGGACTAGCGGGAGACAGATGGGCACGGGGCAGTACTTC.

This clone was counted a few times. The genes are TRBV30 and TRBJ2-5; no clear D gene. The CDR3 is 11 residues long. V gave up 2 bases and J gave up 9 bases, with 10 bases separating them. Per the germline V gene, CDR1 is GTSNPN and CDR2 is SVGIG (reference sequence). For the CDR3, the DNA is TGTGCCTGGAGTCGCCCCAGGTCCCAGTACTTC. It specifies CAWSRPRSQYF.

The V and J genes are TRBV7-2 and TRBJ2-3; 8 positions match TRBD2. J was trimmed by 5 bases and V by 1 base; bases with no gene match: 5. Looked up from germline, CDR1 is SGHTA and CDR2 is FQGNSA. CDR3 length: 15 residues. CDR3: CASSLEAGVGDTQYF. CDR3 sequence (DNA): TGTGCCAGCAGCTTAGAAGCGGGAGTAGGAGATACGCAGTATTTT.

This chain links TRBV5-1 with TRBJ2-2; 7 bases fit TRBD1. Germline V gene sequence: CDR1 SGHRS, CDR2 YFSETQ. CDR3 length: 14 residues. The trim removed 0 bases at V and 5 bases at J, leaving 1 base unmatched. The CDR3 nucleotides are TGCGCCAGCAGCTTGGAACAGGGGACCGGGGAGCTGTTTTTT. Its protein is CASSLEQGTGELFF.

For this clone: Other DNA sequences within the sample encode an identical CDR3. The gene calls are TRBV29-1 and TRBJ2-7; 7 bases are a match to TRBD1. Germline V gene lookup returns CDR1 SQVTM and CDR2 ANQGSEA. V was pared by 7 bases and J by 2 bases, with 20 bases of the junction left unmatched. This CDR3 is built from 17 residues. The CDR3 loop reads CSAVAETGKVVAYEQYF. For the CDR3, the DNA is TGCAGCGCGGTCGCCGAGACAGGGAAGGTTGTCGCCTACGAGCAGTACTTC.

This chain links TRBV6-6 with TRBJ1-1; 7 nucleotides agree with TRBD1. V trimming: 6 bases; J trimming: 0 bases; junction bases outside the gene matches: 7. The CDR3 contains 15 residues. The germline gives CDR1 MNHNY, CDR2 SVGAGI (reference sequence). CDR3 nucleotides: TGTGCCAGCAGCCCCGGGACAGAGTTGAACACTGAAGCTTTCTTT. Its translation is CASSPGTELNTEAFF.

The chain combines TRBV7-3 with TRBJ1-3; tentative D call: TRBD1 (6 bases). The CDR3 contains 13 residues. CDR1 is SGHTA, CDR2 FQGTGA, per germline. V was cut by 4 bases and J by 4 bases, with 8 bases left in between. CDR3 loop: CASSSGQGNTIYF. CDR3 bases: TGTGCCAGCAGCTCCGGACAGGGAAACACCATATATTTT.

This clone turned up a few times. At one boundary the junction diverges from the germline segment, which might be a read error. The chain has TRBV6-5 and TRBJ2-7; 8 nucleotides match TRBD1. The V gene's germline CDR1 is MNHEY and CDR2 SVGAGI. The CDR3 covers 15 residues. Written as DNA, the CDR3 is TGTGCCAGCAGTTACGGTTCAGGGGGCGGTTACGGGCAGTACTTC. Translating it yields CASSYGSGGGYGQYF.